These 27 T cell receptor beta chains share one sample of origin, sequenced in a study of shared clonotypes between healthy human individuals. Libraries were prepared by immunoSEQ multiplex PCR; TCRdb keeps only in-frame clonotypes and omits some of them. The table lists 2 million to 2.5 million clones, just under 95% of them singletons. Source material: naive CD4+ T cells from PBMCs. Described subset: CD45RA+ positively selected. The receptors derive from a young man in good health. Some clones in this sample may be carry-over from other donors' samples.

The V call is TRBV11-2, the J call TRBJ2-2; 9 nucleotides match TRBD1. The CDR3 is 14 amino acids. V was pared by 5 bases and J by 7 bases, with 5 bases of the junction left unmatched. The V gene's germline CDR1 is SGHAT and CDR2 FQNNGV. CDR3 region: CASSRQGGSGELFF. Written as DNA, the CDR3 is TGTGCCAGCAGCCGACAGGGGGGCAGCGGGGAGCTGTTTTTT. Combining the CDR3 with reference TRBV11-2 and TRBJ2-2 gives the whole variable domain EAGVAQSPRYKIIEKRQSVAFWCNPISGHATLYWYQQILGQGPKLLIQFQNNGVVDDSQLPKDRFSAERLKGVDSTLKIQPAKLEDSAVYLCASSRQGGSGELFFGEGSRLTVL.

The rearrangement links TRBV9 to TRBJ2-2, with TRBD2 matching 9 bases. V shed 3 bases and J 4 bases; nucleotides not matched to a gene: 7. The germline V gene has CDR1 SGDLS and CDR2 YYNGEE. The CDR3 length is 16 residues. In nucleotides, the CDR3 is TGTGCCAGCAGCGCCCAGGGACTAGCCCCCACCGGGGAGCTGTTTTTT. This translates into CASSAQGLAPTGELFF.

The genes are TRBV7-3 and TRBJ2-6; weak D call: TRBD1 (6 bases). Germline V gene lookup returns CDR1 SGHTA and CDR2 FQGTGA. V dropped 2 bases and J dropped 12 bases, with 11 bases sitting between them. The CDR3 sequence is 13 residues long. The CDR3 DNA follows: TGTGCCAGCAGCTTAGGTACAGGGTCCGTCCTGACTTTC. It encodes CASSLGTGSVLTF. Drawing the rest from reference TRBV7-3 and TRBJ2-6, the complete variable domain is GAGVSQTPSNKVTEKGKYVELRCDPISGHTALYWYRQSLGQGPEFLIYFQGTGAADDSGLPNDRFFAVRPEGSVSTLKIQRTERGDSAVYLCASSLGTGSVLTFGAGSRLTVL.

This CDR3 is CASSRAFRRPSGELFF. For the CDR3, the DNA is TGTGCCAGCAGTCGAGCCTTTCGAAGGCCCTCCGGGGAGCTGTTTTTT. The chain recombines TRBV28 with TRBJ2-2; D remains unclear. CDR1 and CDR2 from the germline V gene are MDHEN and SYDVKM. The CDR3 spans 16 residues. The V gene lost 5 bases and the J gene lost 6 bases, with 19 bases spanning the gap.

Concerning this clone itself: Other nucleotide sequences from this sample produce the same CDR3. The chain employs TRBV9 and TRBJ2-2; TRBD1 agrees at 9 bases. Germline V gene data show CDR1 as SGDLS and CDR2 as YYNGEE. The trim removed 2 bases at V and 5 bases at J, leaving 7 bases unmatched. The CDR3 sequence is 16 residues long. For the CDR3, the DNA is TGTGCCAGCAGCGTTTCGGGACAGGGAGGAACCGGGGAGCTGTTTTTT. Its protein is CASSVSGQGGTGELFF.

This clone appeared a few times. V usage is TRBV5-1 and J usage is TRBJ1-2; D unclear. Per the germline V gene, CDR1 is SGHRS and CDR2 is YFSETQ. The V end lost 1 base, the J end lost 8 bases, and 15 bases lay between the germline ends. The CDR3 runs to 14 residues. CDR3 nucleotide sequence: TGCGCCAGCAGCTTGCTCCTGGAAAGGAGCGGCTACACCTTC. It codes for CASSLLLERSGYTF.

V and J are TRBV18 and TRBJ2-1; TRBD1 matches 7 bases. The ends lost 8 bases at V and 1 base at J; junction bases unmatched: 8. Germline V gene sequence: CDR1 KGHSH, CDR2 LQKENI. This CDR3 spans 15 amino acids. CDR3 nucleotides: TGTGCCAGCCTACCCCGGGACAGATCCTACAATGAGCAGTTCTTC. Encoded protein: CASLPRDRSYNEQFF.

This clone came up a few times. J is TRBJ1-1 and V is TRBV29-1; D unclear. V was clipped by 3 bases and J by 0 bases, with 11 bases between them. The germline gives CDR1 SQVTM, CDR2 ANQGSEA. The CDR3 loop spans 14 amino acids. DNA for the CDR3: TGCAGCGTTGAGTTGAGGAATATGAACACTGAAGCTTTCTTT. It is translated as CSVELRNMNTEAFF.

On this clone itself: Different DNA sequences within this sample yield the same CDR3. The V gene is TRBV28, the J gene TRBJ2-7; 10 bases line up with TRBD1. There are 15 residues in the CDR3. Per germline, CDR1 MDHEN and CDR2 SYDVKM. After removal of 6 bases from V and 3 bases from J, the junction contained 8 bases not matched to a gene. In DNA, the CDR3 is TGTGCCAGCAGCCGCAGGACAGGGGGGAACTACGAGCAGTACTTC. Translated: CASSRRTGGNYEQYF.

This chain connects TRBV28 to TRBJ1-2, with 9 bases identical to TRBD1. This CDR3 is 15 amino acids long. V was pared by 3 bases and J by 2 bases, with 4 bases of the junction left unmatched. Germline CDR1 is MDHEN and CDR2 is SYDVKM. For the CDR3, the DNA is TGTGCCAGCAGTTTTCGTGACAGGGGGAACTATGGCTACACCTTC. Encoded protein: CASSFRDRGNYGYTF.

The chain employs TRBV29-1 and TRBJ2-7, with D tentatively TRBD1 (5 bases). The V gene lost 1 base and the J gene lost 2 bases, with 15 bases spanning the gap. The germline V gene has CDR1 SQVTM and CDR2 ANQGSEA. The CDR3 spans 15 residues. CDR3 sequence (DNA): TGCAGCGTTGAAGTCCGGACAAGCGTCGCCTACGAGCAGTACTTC. It encodes CSVEVRTSVAYEQYF.

This clone came up a few times. The gene calls are TRBV30 and TRBJ2-4; possible D gene TRBD1, 5 bases. The germline gives CDR1 GTSNPN, CDR2 SVGIG (reference sequence). This CDR3 has 13 residues. V was trimmed by 6 bases and J by 10 bases, leaving 19 bases between them. For the CDR3, the DNA is TGTGCCTGTCTCGGACAAAGCAAGATGATTCAGTACTTC. Translated: CACLGQSKMIQYF.

J is TRBJ2-1 and V is TRBV29-1; TRBD1 might be the D (6 bases). The CDR3 contains 12 residues. Germline lookup yields CDR1 SQVTM and CDR2 ANQGSEA. The V gene lost 7 bases and the J gene lost 9 bases, with 16 bases spanning the gap. The CDR3 region is CSGGTPDSEQFF. Written as DNA, the CDR3 is TGCAGCGGGGGGACACCCGATAGTGAGCAGTTCTTC.

The V gene is TRBV10-3, the J gene TRBJ2-1; TRBD1 is a possible D gene (6 bases). Germline V gene data show CDR1 as ENHRY and CDR2 as SYGVKD. Trimming stripped 11 bases from V and 0 bases from J, with 11 bases between. The length of the CDR3 is 13 residues. CDR3 region: CAARGTSYNEQFF. The CDR3 coding sequence is TGTGCCGCGAGGGGGACCTCCTACAATGAGCAGTTCTTC.

The CDR3 sequence is CATSPPGEQFF. The DNA of the CDR3 is TGTGCCACCAGCCCCCCTGGCGAGCAGTTCTTC. The chain combines TRBV15 with TRBJ2-1; D is uncertain. The V end was cut by 5 bases, the J end by 10 bases, with 9 bases between. Per the germline V gene, CDR1 is LNHNV and CDR2 is YYDKDF (reference sequence). This CDR3 region has 11 residues.

The V gene is TRBV28, the J gene TRBJ2-7; D unresolved. The CDR3 sequence is 15 residues long. Germline CDR1 is MDHEN and CDR2 is SYDVKM. Deletions cut 5 bases from V and 2 bases from J, with 16 bases between. The CDR3 region is CASSPPGLSTYEQYF. As DNA, the CDR3 is TGTGCCAGCAGTCCCCCGGGTCTTTCTACCTACGAGCAGTACTTC.

This rearrangement joins TRBV7-2 to TRBJ2-3; D is perhaps TRBD2 (6 bases). The CDR3 is 15 amino acids. V was trimmed by 3 bases and J by 2 bases, leaving 12 bases between them. CDR1 SGHTA and CDR2 FQGNSA come from the germline V gene. The CDR3 DNA reads as TGTGCCAGCAGCTTCGCTAGCGTCCACACAGATACGCAGTATTTT. Amino acids: CASSFASVHTDTQYF.

The V call is TRBV4-2, the J call TRBJ2-7; no clear D gene. CDR1 is LGHNA and CDR2 is YNFKEQ in the germline V gene. The CDR3 is 15 residues long. The V and J ends lost 2 bases and 2 bases respectively, with 13 bases between them. The CDR3 is CASSQWEKGPYEQYF. Here the CDR3 DNA reads TGTGCCAGCAGCCAATGGGAAAAGGGCCCCTACGAGCAGTACTTC.

The chain has TRBV7-9 and TRBJ2-3; D possibly corresponds to TRBD2 (5 bases). CDR3 length: 15 residues. From germline, CDR1 is SEHNR and CDR2 FQNEAQ (reference sequence). V was cut by 5 bases and J by 0 bases, with 12 bases left in between. DNA for the CDR3: TGTGCCAGCAGCCCTAATCGCGGGAGCACAGATACGCAGTATTTT. Translation: CASSPNRGSTDTQYF.

The rearrangement uses TRBV6-6 and TRBJ2-2, with 8 bases lining up with TRBD1. This CDR3 has 16 residues. J gave up 4 bases and V 1 base, and 5 bases lay outside the gene matches. In germline, CDR1 is MNHNY, CDR2 SVGAGI (reference sequence). In nucleotides, the CDR3 is TGTGCCAGCAGTTACTTCACAGGGGGTATCACCGGGGAGCTGTTTTTT. Protein product: CASSYFTGGITGELFF.

This chain joins TRBV2 and TRBJ1-1; perhaps TRBD1 as D (6 bases). The V end lost 6 bases, the J end lost 1 base, and 12 bases lay between the germline ends. Germline V gene data show CDR1 as SNHLY and CDR2 as FYNNEI. This CDR3 contains 14 residues. CDR3 nucleotides: TGTGCCAGCAGCGATCTACAGGGGAACACTGAAGCTTTCTTT. This translates into CASSDLQGNTEAFF.

The chain has TRBV11-3 and TRBJ2-1, with 8 nucleotides matching TRBD2. Germline V CDR1 and CDR2: SGHNT, YENEEA. V shed 5 bases, J shed 5 bases, and the junction held 8 bases outside the gene matches. The length of the CDR3 is 15 residues. CDR3 bases: TGTGCCAGCAGCCAGGCCGGGAGGGACGACAATGAGCAGTTCTTC. Amino acid sequence: CASSQAGRDDNEQFF.

The chain combines TRBV9 with TRBJ2-1; D is possibly TRBD2 (6 bases). Germline CDR1 SGDLS, CDR2 YYNGEE. V was pared by 4 bases and J by 8 bases, with 22 bases between. CDR3 length equals 16 residues. CDR3 in DNA: TGTGCCAGCAGCCCCGGGGCACGCGGAGGGTACGATGAGCAGTTCTTC. Translation: CASSPGARGGYDEQFF.

This clone was picked up a small number of times. The V call is TRBV19, the J call TRBJ1-1, with D uncertain. Between the trimmed V and J ends, which lost 4 bases and 11 bases, there was a span of 14 bases. This CDR3 is built from 12 residues. The germline V gene encodes CDR1 LNHDA and CDR2 SQIVND (reference sequence). The CDR3 reads CASSNGPRTAFF. In DNA, the CDR3 is TGTGCCAGTAGTAATGGGCCCCGAACGGCTTTCTTT. Full variable domain (missing parts from reference TRBV19 and TRBJ1-1): DGGITQSPKYLFRKEGQNVTLSCEQNLNHDAMYWYRQDPGQGLRLIYYSQIVNDFQKGDIAEGYSVSREKKESFPLTVTSAQKNPTAFYLCASSNGPRTAFFGQGTRLTVV.

CDR3 DNA: TGTGCCAGCAGCTCGAAATCGGGACTAGTGGGAAGCTCCTACAATGAGCAGTTCTTC. As protein: CASSSKSGLVGSSYNEQFF. The chain has TRBV7-3 and TRBJ2-1, with 8 bases matching TRBD2. From germline, CDR1 is SGHTA and CDR2 FQGTGA. The CDR3 totals 19 residues. V shed 4 bases, J shed 0 bases, and the junction held 14 bases outside the gene matches.

This clone was counted a single time. In DNA, the CDR3 is TGCAGCGTCGCCGCGGGACAGGGATTTGGCTACACCTTC. As protein: CSVAAGQGFGYTF. The rearrangement joins TRBV29-1 to TRBJ1-2; 9 bases map to TRBD1. The CDR3 has 13 amino acids. Germline V gene lookup returns CDR1 SQVTM and CDR2 ANQGSEA. The ends lost 6 bases at V and 7 bases at J; junction bases unmatched: 9.

The rearrangement joins TRBV10-1 to TRBJ2-1; 7 nucleotides line up with TRBD2. With V trimmed by 1 base and J by 0 bases, 3 bases remained unmatched. Germline-derived CDR1 and CDR2 are WNHNN and SYGVQD (reference sequence). The CDR3 length is 16 residues. CDR3 sequence: CASSELTGGSYNEQFF. The CDR3 nucleotides are TGCGCCAGCAGTGAGTTAACGGGAGGCTCCTACAATGAGCAGTTCTTC.